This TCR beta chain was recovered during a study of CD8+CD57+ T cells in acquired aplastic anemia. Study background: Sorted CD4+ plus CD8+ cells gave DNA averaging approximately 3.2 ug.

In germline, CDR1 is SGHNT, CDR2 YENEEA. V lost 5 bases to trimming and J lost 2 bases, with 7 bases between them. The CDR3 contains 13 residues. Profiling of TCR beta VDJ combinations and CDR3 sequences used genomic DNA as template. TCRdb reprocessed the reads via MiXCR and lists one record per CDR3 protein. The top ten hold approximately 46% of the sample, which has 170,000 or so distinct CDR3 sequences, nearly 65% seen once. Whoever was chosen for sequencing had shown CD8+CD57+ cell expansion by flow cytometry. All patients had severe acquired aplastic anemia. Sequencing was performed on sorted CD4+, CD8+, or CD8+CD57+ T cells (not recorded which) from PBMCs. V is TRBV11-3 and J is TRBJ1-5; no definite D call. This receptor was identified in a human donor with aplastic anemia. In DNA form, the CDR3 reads TGTGCCAGCAGCCCCCAGCGCAATCAGCCCCAGCATTTT. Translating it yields CASSPQRNQPQHF.